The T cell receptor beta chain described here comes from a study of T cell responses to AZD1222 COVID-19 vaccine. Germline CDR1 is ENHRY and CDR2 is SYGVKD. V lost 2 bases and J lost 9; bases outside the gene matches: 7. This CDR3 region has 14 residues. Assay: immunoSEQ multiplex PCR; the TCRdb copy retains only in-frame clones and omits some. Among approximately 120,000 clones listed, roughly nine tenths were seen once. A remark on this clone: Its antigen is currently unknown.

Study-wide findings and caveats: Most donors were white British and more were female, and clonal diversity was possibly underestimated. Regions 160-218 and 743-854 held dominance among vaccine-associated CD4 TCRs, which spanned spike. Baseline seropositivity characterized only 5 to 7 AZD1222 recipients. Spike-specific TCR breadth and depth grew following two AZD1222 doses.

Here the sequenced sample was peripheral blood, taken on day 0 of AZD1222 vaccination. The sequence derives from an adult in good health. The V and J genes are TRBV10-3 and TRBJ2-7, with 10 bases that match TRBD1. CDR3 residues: CAISELTGGSGQYF. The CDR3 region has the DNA TGTGCCATCAGTGAGCTGACAGGGGGCTCGGGGCAGTACTTC.